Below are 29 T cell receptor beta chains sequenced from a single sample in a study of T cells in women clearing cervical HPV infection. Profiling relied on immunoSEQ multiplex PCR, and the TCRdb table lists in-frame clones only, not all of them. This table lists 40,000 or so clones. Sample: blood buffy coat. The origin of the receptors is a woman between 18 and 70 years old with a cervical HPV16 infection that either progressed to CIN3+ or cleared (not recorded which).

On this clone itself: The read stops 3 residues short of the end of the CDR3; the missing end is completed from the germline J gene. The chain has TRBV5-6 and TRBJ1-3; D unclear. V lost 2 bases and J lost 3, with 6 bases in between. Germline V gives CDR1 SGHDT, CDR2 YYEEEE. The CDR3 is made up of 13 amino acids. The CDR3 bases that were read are TGTGCCAGCAGCTTAGTCGGTGGAAACACC. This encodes CASSLVGGNT. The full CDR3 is CASSLVGGNTIYF. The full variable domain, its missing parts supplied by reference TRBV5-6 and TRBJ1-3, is DAGVTQSPTHLIKTRGQQVTLRCSPKSGHDTVSWYQQALGQGPQFIFQYYEEEERQRGNFPDRFSGHQFPNYSSELNVNALLLGDSALYLCASSLVGGNTIYFGEGSWLTVV.

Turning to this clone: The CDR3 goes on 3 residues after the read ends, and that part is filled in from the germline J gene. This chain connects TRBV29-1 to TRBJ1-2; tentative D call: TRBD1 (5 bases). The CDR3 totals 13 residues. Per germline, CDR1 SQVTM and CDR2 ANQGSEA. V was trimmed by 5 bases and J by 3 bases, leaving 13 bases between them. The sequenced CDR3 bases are TGCAGCGTTCAAAGGGGTTATGACTATGGC. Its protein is CSVQRGYDYG. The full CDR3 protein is CSVQRGYDYGYTF.

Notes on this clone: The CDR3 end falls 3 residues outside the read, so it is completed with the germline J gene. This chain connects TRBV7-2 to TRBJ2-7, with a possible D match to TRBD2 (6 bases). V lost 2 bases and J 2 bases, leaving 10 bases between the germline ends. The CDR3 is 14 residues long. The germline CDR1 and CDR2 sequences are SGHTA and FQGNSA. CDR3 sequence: CASSLWDSAYEQYF. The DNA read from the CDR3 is TGTGCCAGCAGCTTATGGGACTCAGCCTACGAG.

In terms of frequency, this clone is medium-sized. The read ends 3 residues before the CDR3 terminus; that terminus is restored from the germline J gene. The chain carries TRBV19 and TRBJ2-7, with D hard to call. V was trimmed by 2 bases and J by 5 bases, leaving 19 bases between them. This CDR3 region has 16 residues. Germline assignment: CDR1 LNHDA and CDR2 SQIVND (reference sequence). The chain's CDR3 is CASSIKRVLYIDEQYF. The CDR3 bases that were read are TGTGCCAGTAGTATAAAAAGGGTACTCTATATAGACGAG.

This CDR3 is CSAKGAANSPLFF. The sequenced part of the CDR3 DNA is TGCAGTGCTAAGGGGGCGGCGAATTCACCG. The chain carries TRBV20-1 and TRBJ2-2; 7 bases map to TRBD1. The read comes to an end 3 residues before the CDR3 does, leaving the germline J gene to fill in the end. Germline CDR1 is DFQATT and CDR2 is SNEGSKA (reference sequence). This CDR3 is built from 13 residues.

The chain's CDR3 is CAISESLGQGPLTDTQYF. The DNA read from the CDR3 is TGTGCCATCAGTGAGTCATTGGGGCAGGGCCCGCTTACAGATACG. The V gene is TRBV10-3, the J gene TRBJ2-3; D is possibly TRBD1 (5 bases). The read comes to an end 3 residues before the CDR3 does, leaving the germline J gene to fill in the end. In germline, CDR1 is ENHRY, CDR2 SYGVKD. The CDR3 extends over 18 amino acids. Trimming removed 0 bases from V and 3 bases from J, with 19 bases in between.

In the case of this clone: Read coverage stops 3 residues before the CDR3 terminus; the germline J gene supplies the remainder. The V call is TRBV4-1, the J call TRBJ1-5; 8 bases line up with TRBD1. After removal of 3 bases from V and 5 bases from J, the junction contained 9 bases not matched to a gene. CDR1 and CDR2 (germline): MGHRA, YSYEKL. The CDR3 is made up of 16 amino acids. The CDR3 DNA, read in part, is TGCGCCAGCAGCCAGGAAGGACAGGGACGATATCAGCCC. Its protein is CASSQEGQGRYQP. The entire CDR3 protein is CASSQEGQGRYQPQHF.

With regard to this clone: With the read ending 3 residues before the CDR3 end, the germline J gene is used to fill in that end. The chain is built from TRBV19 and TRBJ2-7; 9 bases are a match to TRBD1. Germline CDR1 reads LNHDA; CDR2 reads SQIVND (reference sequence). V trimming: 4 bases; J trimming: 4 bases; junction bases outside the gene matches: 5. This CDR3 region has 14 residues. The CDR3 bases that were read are TGTGCCAGTAGTACCGGGACAGGGACTTACGAG. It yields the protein CASSTGTGTYE. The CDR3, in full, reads CASSTGTGTYEQYF.

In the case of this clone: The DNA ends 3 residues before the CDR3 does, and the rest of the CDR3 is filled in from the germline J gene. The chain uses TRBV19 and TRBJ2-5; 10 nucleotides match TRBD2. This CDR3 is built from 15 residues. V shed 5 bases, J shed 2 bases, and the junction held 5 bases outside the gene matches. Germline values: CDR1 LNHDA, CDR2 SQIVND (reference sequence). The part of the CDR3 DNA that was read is TGTGCCAGTAGTCCTCTAGCGGGAGCGCAAGAGACC. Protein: CASSPLAGAQET. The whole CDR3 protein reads CASSPLAGAQETQYF.

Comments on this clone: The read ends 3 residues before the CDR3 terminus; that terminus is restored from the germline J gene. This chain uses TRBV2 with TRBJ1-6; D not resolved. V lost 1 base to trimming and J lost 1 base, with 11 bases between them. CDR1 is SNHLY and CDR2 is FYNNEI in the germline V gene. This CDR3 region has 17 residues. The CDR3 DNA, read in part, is TGTGCCAGCAGTGAAGACAGTTGGGCGTCCTATAATTCACCC. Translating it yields CASSEDSWASYNSP. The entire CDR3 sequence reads CASSEDSWASYNSPLHF.

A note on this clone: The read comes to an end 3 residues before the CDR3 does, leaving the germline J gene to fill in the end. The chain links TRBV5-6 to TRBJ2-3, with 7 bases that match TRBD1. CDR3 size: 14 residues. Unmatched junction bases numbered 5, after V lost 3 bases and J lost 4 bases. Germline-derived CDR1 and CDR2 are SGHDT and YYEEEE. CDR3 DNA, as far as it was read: TGTGCCAGCAGCTCGACAGGGAGATCAGATACG. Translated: CASSSTGRSDT. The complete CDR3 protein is CASSSTGRSDTQYF.

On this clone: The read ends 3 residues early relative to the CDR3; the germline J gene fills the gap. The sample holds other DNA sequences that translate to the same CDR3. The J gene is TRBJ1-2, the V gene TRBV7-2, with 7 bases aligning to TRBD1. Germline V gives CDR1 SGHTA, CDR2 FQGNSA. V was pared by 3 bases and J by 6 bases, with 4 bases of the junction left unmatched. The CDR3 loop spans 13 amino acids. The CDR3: CASSLDTGDGYTF. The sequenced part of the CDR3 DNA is TGTGCCAGCAGCTTGGATACAGGGGATGGC.

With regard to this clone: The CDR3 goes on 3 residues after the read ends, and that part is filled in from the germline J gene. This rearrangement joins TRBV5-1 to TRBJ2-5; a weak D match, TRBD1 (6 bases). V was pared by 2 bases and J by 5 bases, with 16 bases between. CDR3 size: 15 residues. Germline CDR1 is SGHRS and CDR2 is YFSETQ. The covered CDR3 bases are TGCGCCAGCAGCTTATATGGGGGCGCGGAGGAGACC. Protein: CASSLYGGAEET. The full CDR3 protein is CASSLYGGAEETQYF.

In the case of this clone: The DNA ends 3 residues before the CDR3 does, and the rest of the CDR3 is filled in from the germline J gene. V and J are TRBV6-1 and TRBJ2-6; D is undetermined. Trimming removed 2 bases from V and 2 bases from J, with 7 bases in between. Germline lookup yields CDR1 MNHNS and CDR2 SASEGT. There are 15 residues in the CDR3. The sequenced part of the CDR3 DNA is TGTGCCAGCAGTGAAAATAGGGCTGGGGCCAACGTC. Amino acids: CASSENRAGANV. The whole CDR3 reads CASSENRAGANVLTF.

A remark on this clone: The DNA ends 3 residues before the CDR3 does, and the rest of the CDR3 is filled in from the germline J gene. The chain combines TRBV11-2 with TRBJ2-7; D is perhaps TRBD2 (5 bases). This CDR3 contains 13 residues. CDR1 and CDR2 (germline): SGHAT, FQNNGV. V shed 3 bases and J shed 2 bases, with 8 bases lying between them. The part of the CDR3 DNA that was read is TGTGCCAGCAGCTTCGAGGGTACCTACGAG. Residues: CASSFEGTYE. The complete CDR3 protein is CASSFEGTYEQYF.

CDR3 bases read: TGTGCCTGGAGAGCCTACACAGATACG. It is translated as CAWRAYTDT. From start to end, the CDR3 is CAWRAYTDTQYF. The chain employs TRBV30 and TRBJ2-3; D is undetermined. Read coverage stops 3 residues before the CDR3 terminus; the germline J gene supplies the remainder. CDR1 and CDR2 from the germline V gene are GTSNPN and SVGIG (reference sequence). The CDR3 covers 12 residues. The V end lost 3 bases, the J end lost 2 bases, and 6 bases lay between the germline ends.

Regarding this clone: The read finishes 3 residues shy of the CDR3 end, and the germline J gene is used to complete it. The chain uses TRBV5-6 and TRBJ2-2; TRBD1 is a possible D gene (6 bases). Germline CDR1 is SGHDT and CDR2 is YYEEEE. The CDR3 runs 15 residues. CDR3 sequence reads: CASSLPGAGNEKLFF. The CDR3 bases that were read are TGTGCCAGCAGCTTGCCAGGGGCGGGTAATGAAAAG.

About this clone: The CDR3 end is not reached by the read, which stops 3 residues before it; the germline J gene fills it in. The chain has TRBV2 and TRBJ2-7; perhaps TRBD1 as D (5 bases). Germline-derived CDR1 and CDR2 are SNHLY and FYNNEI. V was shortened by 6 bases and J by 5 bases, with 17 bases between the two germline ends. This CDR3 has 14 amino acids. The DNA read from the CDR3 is TGTGCCAGCAGGGTTGGACATTCCTTTGACGAG. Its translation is CASRVGHSFDE. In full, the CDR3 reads CASRVGHSFDEQYF.

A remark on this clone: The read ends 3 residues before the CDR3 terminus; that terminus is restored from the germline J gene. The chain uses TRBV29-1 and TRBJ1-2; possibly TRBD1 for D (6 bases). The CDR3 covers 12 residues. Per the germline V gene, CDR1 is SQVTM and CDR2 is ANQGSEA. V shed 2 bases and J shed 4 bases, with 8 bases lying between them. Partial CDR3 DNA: TGCAGCGTTGAAAGAGGGGGCTATGGC. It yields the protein CSVERGGYG. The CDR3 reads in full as CSVERGGYGYTF. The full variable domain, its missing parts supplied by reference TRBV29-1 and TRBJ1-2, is SAVISQKPSRDICQRGTSLTIQCQVDSQVTMMFWYRQQPGQSLTLIATANQGSEATYESGFVIDKFPISRPNLTFSTLTVSNMSPEDSSIYLCSVERGGYGYTFGSGTRLTVV.

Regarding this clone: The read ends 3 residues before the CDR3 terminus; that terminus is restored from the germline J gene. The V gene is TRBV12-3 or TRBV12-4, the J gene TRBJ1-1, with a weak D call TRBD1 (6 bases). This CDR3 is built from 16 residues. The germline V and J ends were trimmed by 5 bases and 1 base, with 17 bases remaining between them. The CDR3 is CASSKGRDTENTEAFF. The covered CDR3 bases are TGTGCCAGCAGTAAAGGGCGGGACACCGAGAACACTGAA.

The CDR3 protein is CSVSLGRSPGNEQFF. The DNA read from the CDR3 is TGCAGCGTGTCCCTAGGGCGGTCCCCAGGGAATGAG. The chain links TRBV29-1 to TRBJ2-1, with a weak D call TRBD1 (5 bases). The CDR3 is cut off 3 residues early in the read; its end comes from the germline J gene. Germline V lookup: CDR1 SQVTM, CDR2 ANQGSEA. CDR3 length equals 15 residues. Between the trimmed V and J ends, which lost 6 bases and 7 bases, there was a span of 22 bases.

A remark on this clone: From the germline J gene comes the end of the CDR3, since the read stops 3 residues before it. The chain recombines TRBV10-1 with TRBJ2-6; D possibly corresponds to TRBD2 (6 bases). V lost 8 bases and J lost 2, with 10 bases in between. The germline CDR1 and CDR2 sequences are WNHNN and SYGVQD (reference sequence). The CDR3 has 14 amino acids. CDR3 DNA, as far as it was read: TGCGCCAGCTCCCCGGGGGCTGGGGCCAACGTC. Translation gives CASSPGAGANV. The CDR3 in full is CASSPGAGANVLTF.

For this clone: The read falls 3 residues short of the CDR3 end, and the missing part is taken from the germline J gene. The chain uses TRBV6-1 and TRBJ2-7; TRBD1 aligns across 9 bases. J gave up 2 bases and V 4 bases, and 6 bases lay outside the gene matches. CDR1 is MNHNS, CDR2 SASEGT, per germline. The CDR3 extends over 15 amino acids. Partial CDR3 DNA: TGTGCCAGCAGTGTTGGACAGGGGTTGCCCTACGAG. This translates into CASSVGQGLPYE. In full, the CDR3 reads CASSVGQGLPYEQYF.

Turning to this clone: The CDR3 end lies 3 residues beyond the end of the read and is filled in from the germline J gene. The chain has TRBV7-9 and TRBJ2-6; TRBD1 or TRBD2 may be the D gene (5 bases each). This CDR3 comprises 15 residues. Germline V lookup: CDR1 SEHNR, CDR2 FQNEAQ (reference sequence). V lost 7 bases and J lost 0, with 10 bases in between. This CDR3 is CASTAGSSGANVLTF. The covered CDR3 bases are TGTGCCAGCACCGCAGGGAGCTCTGGGGCCAACGTC.

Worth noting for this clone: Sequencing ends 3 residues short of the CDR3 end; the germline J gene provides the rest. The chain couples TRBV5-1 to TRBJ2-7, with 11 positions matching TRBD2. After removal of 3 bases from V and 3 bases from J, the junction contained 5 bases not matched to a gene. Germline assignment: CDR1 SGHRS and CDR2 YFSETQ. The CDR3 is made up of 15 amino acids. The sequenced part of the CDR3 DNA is TGCGCCAGCAGCTATACCGGGACTAGCGGCTACGAG. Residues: CASSYTGTSGYE. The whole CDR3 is CASSYTGTSGYEQYF.

This chain's CDR3 is CASSFWGGETQYF. CDR3 bases read: TGCGCCAGCAGCTTTTGGGGGGGGGAGACC. The chain employs TRBV5-1 and TRBJ2-5; 7 bases match TRBD2. The read falls 3 residues short of the CDR3 end, and the missing part is taken from the germline J gene. V dropped 2 bases and J dropped 5; count of bases not matched to a gene: 3. The CDR3 consists of 13 residues. The germline gives CDR1 SGHRS, CDR2 YFSETQ.

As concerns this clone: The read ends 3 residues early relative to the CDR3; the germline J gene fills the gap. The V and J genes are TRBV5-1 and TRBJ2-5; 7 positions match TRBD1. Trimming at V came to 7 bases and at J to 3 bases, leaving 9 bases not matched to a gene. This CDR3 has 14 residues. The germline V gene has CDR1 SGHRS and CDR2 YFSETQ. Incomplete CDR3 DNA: TGCGCCAGCGGGATAGGACAGGAGAAAGAGACC. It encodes CASGIGQEKET. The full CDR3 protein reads CASGIGQEKETQYF. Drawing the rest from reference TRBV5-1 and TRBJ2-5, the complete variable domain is KAGVTQTPRYLIKTRGQQVTLSCSPISGHRSVSWYQQTPGQGLQFLFEYFSETQRNKGNFPGRFSGRQFSNSRSEMNVSTLELGDSALYLCASGIGQEKETQYFGPGTRLLVL.

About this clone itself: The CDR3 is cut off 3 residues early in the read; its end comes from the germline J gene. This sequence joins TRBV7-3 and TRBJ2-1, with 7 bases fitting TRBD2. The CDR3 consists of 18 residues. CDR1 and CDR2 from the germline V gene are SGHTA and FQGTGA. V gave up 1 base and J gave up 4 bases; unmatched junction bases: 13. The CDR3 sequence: CASSLRGQGEGVYNEQFF. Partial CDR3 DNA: TGTGCCAGCAGCTTAAGGGGTCAAGGGGAGGGCGTTTACAATGAG.

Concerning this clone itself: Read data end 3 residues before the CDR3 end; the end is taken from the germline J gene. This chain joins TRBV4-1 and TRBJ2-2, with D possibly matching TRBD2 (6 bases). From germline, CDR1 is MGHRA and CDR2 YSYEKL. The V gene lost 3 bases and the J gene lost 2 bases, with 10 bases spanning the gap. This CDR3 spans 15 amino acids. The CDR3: CASSQEGLNTGELFF. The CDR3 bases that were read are TGCGCCAGCAGCCAGGAGGGACTTAACACCGGGGAG.